Below, 21 T cell receptor beta chains from the same sample are listed, as sequenced in a study of T cell responses to AZD1222 COVID-19 vaccine. Sequencing used immunoSEQ multiplex PCR; TCRdb keeps in-frame clones, though not all of them. Seen here are approximately 150,000 clones, under 90% observed once, and the top ten hold roughly 1.7%. The source was peripheral blood, collected 28 days after the second AZD1222 dose. Receptors were obtained from an adult who received the AZD1222 COVID-19 vaccine.

The chain links TRBV6-5 to TRBJ1-2; D is perhaps TRBD1 (6 bases). CDR1 is MNHEY and CDR2 is SVGAGI in the germline V gene. This CDR3 spans 13 amino acids. Trimming removed 6 bases from V and 1 base from J, with 9 bases in between. CDR3 nucleotide sequence: TGTGCCAGCAGGTGGACAGATAACTATGGCTACACCTTC. This translates into CASRWTDNYGYTF.

V gene TRBV29-1 combines with J gene TRBJ2-5; D is unresolved. Trimming took off 3 bases at V and 0 bases at J, with 8 bases between the two ends. The CDR3 spans 13 residues. Germline CDR1 SQVTM, CDR2 ANQGSEA. The CDR3, as DNA: TGCAGCGTTGATCTGGCCTACCAAGAGACCCAGTACTTC. Residues: CSVDLAYQETQYF.

The chain recombines TRBV7-9 with TRBJ2-4; no reliable D call. V was clipped by 2 bases and J by 2 bases, with 7 bases between them. This CDR3 has 14 residues. CDR1 and CDR2 from the germline V gene are SEHNR and FQNEAQ (reference sequence). For the CDR3, the DNA is TGTGCCAGCAGCTTACCAGGCTCCAAAAACATTCAGTACTTC. This gives the protein CASSLPGSKNIQYF.

The rearrangement links TRBV11-2 to TRBJ2-2; 8 bases align to TRBD1. J gave up 6 bases and V 5 bases, and 11 bases lay outside the gene matches. The CDR3 spans 16 residues. The germline CDR1 and CDR2 sequences are SGHAT and FQNNGV. This chain's CDR3 is CASSQARGLLPGELFF. CDR3 bases: TGTGCCAGCAGCCAGGCCAGGGGGCTGCTCCCCGGGGAGCTGTTTTTT. The complete variable domain, with remaining parts taken from reference TRBV11-2 and TRBJ2-2, reads EAGVAQSPRYKIIEKRQSVAFWCNPISGHATLYWYQQILGQGPKLLIQFQNNGVVDDSQLPKDRFSAERLKGVDSTLKIQPAKLEDSAVYLCASSQARGLLPGELFFGEGSRLTVL.

The CDR3 is CASSTGQGTYYGYTF. DNA of the CDR3: TGTGCCAGTAGTACCGGACAGGGGACGTACTATGGCTACACCTTC. The chain couples TRBV19 to TRBJ1-2, with 9 positions matching TRBD1. From germline, CDR1 is LNHDA and CDR2 SQIVND (reference sequence). There are 15 residues in the CDR3. V shed 4 bases, J shed 3 bases, and the junction held 6 bases outside the gene matches.

This clone has a handful of counts. J is TRBJ1-2 and V is TRBV25-1; TRBD1 agrees at 9 bases. The V gene end was trimmed by 8 bases and the J gene end by 6 bases; junction bases not matched to a gene: 4. Germline V gene sequence: CDR1 MGHDK, CDR2 SYGVNS. This CDR3 is 12 amino acids long. As DNA, the CDR3 is TGTGCCAGCGGGGACAGGGTTGATGGCTACACCTTC. It translates to CASGDRVDGYTF.

The chain links TRBV6-5 to TRBJ2-7; D gene unclear. V was cut by 2 bases and J by 5 bases, with 4 bases left in between. The CDR3 covers 11 residues. The germline gives CDR1 MNHEY, CDR2 SVGAGI. The CDR3 here is CASSYMNEQYF. In DNA form, the CDR3 reads TGTGCCAGCAGTTACATGAACGAGCAGTACTTC.

The rearrangement joins TRBV15 to TRBJ2-1; D is undetermined. Trimming left V 3 bases short and J 2 bases short, with 14 bases between. Per the germline V gene, CDR1 is LNHNV and CDR2 is YYDKDF (reference sequence). This CDR3 contains 16 residues. CDR3 sequence: CATSRATGIAYNEQFF. The DNA of the CDR3 is TGTGCCACCAGCAGGGCGACTGGTATAGCCTACAATGAGCAGTTCTTC.

The chain uses TRBV19 and TRBJ1-2; possibly TRBD1 for D (6 bases). CDR3 length equals 15 residues. The V and J ends lost 4 bases and 5 bases respectively, with 17 bases between them. CDR1 and CDR2 (germline): LNHDA, SQIVND (reference sequence). DNA for the CDR3: TGTGCCAGTAGTAAACAAACAGGGACCGGATATGGCTACACCTTC. Its protein product is CASSKQTGTGYGYTF. The full variable domain, completed using reference TRBV19 and TRBJ1-2, is DGGITQSPKYLFRKEGQNVTLSCEQNLNHDAMYWYRQDPGQGLRLIYYSQIVNDFQKGDIAEGYSVSREKKESFPLTVTSAQKNPTAFYLCASSKQTGTGYGYTFGSGTRLTVV.

The V and J genes are TRBV6-2 or TRBV6-3 and TRBJ2-7; D gene unclear. This CDR3 comprises 13 residues. Germline CDR1 MNHEY, CDR2 SVGEGT. The V gene lost 4 bases and the J gene lost 0 bases, with 7 bases spanning the gap. The CDR3 reads CASSFFGSYEQYV. Written as DNA, the CDR3 is TGTGCCAGCAGTTTCTTTGGCTCCTACGAGCAGTACGTC.

The chain couples TRBV3-1 (or the pseudogene TRBV3-2) to TRBJ2-1; tentatively, D is TRBD1 or TRBD2 (5 bases each). This CDR3 is 14 amino acids long. The V and J ends lost 0 bases and 4 bases respectively, with 7 bases between them. Per germline, CDR1 LGHDT and CDR2 YNNKEL (reference sequence). The CDR3, as DNA: TGTGCCAGCAGCCAAGATGGGGGATACAATGAGCAGTTCTTC. This translates into CASSQDGGYNEQFF.

The rearrangement links TRBV2 to TRBJ1-1; TRBD1 agrees at 7 bases. This CDR3 comprises 15 residues. V lost 5 bases, J lost 0 bases, and 6 bases stayed unmatched. Germline values: CDR1 SNHLY, CDR2 FYNNEI. The DNA for the CDR3 is TGTGCCAGCAGTCCACGAACAGGGGTGAACACTGAAGCTTTCTTT. Translation gives CASSPRTGVNTEAFF.

The chain combines TRBV6-2 or TRBV6-3 with TRBJ1-5; D call uncertain. From germline, CDR1 is MNHEY and CDR2 SVGEGT. V lost 6 bases, J lost 4 bases, and 10 bases lay in between. The CDR3 consists of 13 residues. The CDR3 protein is CASSLDKNQPQHF. The CDR3, as DNA: TGTGCCAGCAGCCTCGACAAAAATCAGCCCCAGCATTTT.

The chain joins TRBV28 to TRBJ1-2; D is unclear. Germline assignment: CDR1 MDHEN and CDR2 SYDVKM. Trimming shortened V by 11 bases and J by 7 bases, and 14 bases separated the two germline ends. The CDR3 is made up of 11 amino acids. This chain's CDR3 is CAFGRGAGYTF. As DNA, the CDR3 is TGTGCCTTTGGCCGGGGAGCTGGCTACACCTTC.

This chain uses TRBV7-9 with TRBJ1-4, with D possibly matching TRBD1 (5 bases). Germline loops: CDR1 SEHNR, CDR2 FQNEAQ (reference sequence). The CDR3 spans 15 residues. V lost 5 bases, J lost 0 bases, and 10 bases lay in between. CDR3 loop: CASSPGTATNEKLFF. CDR3 nucleotide sequence: TGTGCCAGCAGCCCCGGGACCGCAACTAATGAAAAACTGTTTTTT. Supplemented by reference TRBV7-9 and TRBJ1-4, the full variable domain reads DTGVSQNPRHKITKRGQNVTFRCDPISEHNRLYWYRQTLGQGPEFLTYFQNEAQLEKSRLLSDRFSAERPKGSFSTLEIQRTEQGDSAMYLCASSPGTATNEKLFFGSGTQLSVL.

This clone was recorded once. This rearrangement joins TRBV11-2 to TRBJ2-1, with 7 bases matching TRBD2. The CDR3 is 17 amino acids. The trim removed 3 bases at V and 0 bases at J, leaving 8 bases unmatched. From germline, CDR1 is SGHAT and CDR2 FQNNGV. The CDR3 DNA is TGTGCCAGCAGCTTCCATAGCGGGCCCAGCTCCTACAATGAGCAGTTCTTC. Its translation is CASSFHSGPSSYNEQFF. The variable domain in full, with the rest retrieved from reference TRBV11-2 and TRBJ2-1, is EAGVAQSPRYKIIEKRQSVAFWCNPISGHATLYWYQQILGQGPKLLIQFQNNGVVDDSQLPKDRFSAERLKGVDSTLKIQPAKLEDSAVYLCASSFHSGPSSYNEQFFGPGTRLTVL.

The chain combines TRBV11-3 with TRBJ1-1; D gene unclear. Germline CDR1 reads SGHNT; CDR2 reads YENEEA. Trimming stripped 5 bases from V and 0 bases from J, with 7 bases between. The CDR3 is made up of 13 amino acids. The DNA of the CDR3 is TGTGCCAGCAGCCAGACAATGAACACTGAAGCTTTCTTT. Residues: CASSQTMNTEAFF.

As DNA, the CDR3 is TGCGCCAGCAGCCAAGTTGGCGGGAACACTGAAGCTTTCTTT. It encodes CASSQVGGNTEAFF. V is TRBV4-3 and J is TRBJ1-1, with unresolved D. V lost 1 base, J lost 1 base, and 7 bases lay in between. The germline gives CDR1 LGHNA, CDR2 YSLEER. This CDR3 has 14 residues.

This chain joins TRBV7-9 and TRBJ2-1; unclear D gene. The CDR3 contains 13 residues. Germline CDR1 reads SEHNR; CDR2 reads FQNEAQ (reference sequence). V lost 1 base and J lost 8, with 9 bases in between. In nucleotides, the CDR3 is TGTGCCAGCAGCTTAGGTTCGGAGTATGAGCAGTTCTTC. Translating it yields CASSLGSEYEQFF.

The V gene is TRBV30, the J gene TRBJ1-2; 10 nucleotides line up with TRBD1. Germline CDR1 reads GTSNPN; CDR2 reads SVGIG (reference sequence). This CDR3 region has 14 residues. J gave up 3 bases and V 5 bases, and 6 bases lay outside the gene matches. In DNA form, the CDR3 reads TGTGCCTGGGGTGGACAGGGGGTCCACTATGGCTACACCTTC. Its translation is CAWGGQGVHYGYTF.

V usage is TRBV3-1 (or the pseudogene TRBV3-2) and J usage is TRBJ1-2; TRBD1 agrees at 7 bases. The CDR3 spans 15 residues. The germline V gene encodes CDR1 LGHDT and CDR2 YNNKEL (reference sequence). Trimming cost V 1 base and J 8 bases; bases outside gene matches: 10. The CDR3 here is CASSQAPGTDRGYTF. As DNA, the CDR3 is TGTGCCAGCAGCCAAGCACCTGGGACAGATCGCGGCTACACCTTC.